This entry lists 30 T cell receptor beta chains sequenced from one sample in a study of blood T cell repertoires in COVID-19. Libraries were prepared by immunoSEQ multiplex PCR; TCRdb keeps only in-frame clonotypes and omits some of them. The sample records tens of thousands of clones, 75% to 90% being singletons. The source material was peripheral blood. These receptors were collected from a man older than 75 with active or convalescent COVID-19.

This clone was picked up one time. The chain combines TRBV2 with TRBJ2-2; a possible D gene is TRBD1 (5 bases). Deletions cut 3 bases from V and 5 bases from J, with 10 bases between. The CDR3 contains 14 residues. In germline, CDR1 is SNHLY, CDR2 FYNNEI. The CDR3 region has the DNA TGTGCCAGCAGTGAGCTCACAGGAACCGGGGAGCTGTTTTTT. Its translation is CASSELTGTGELFF.

This chain uses TRBV7-9 with TRBJ2-4, with 8 bases identical to TRBD1. The V and J ends lost 1 base and 5 bases, in that order; junction bases with no gene match: 7. The CDR3 totals 16 residues. Germline V gene sequence: CDR1 SEHNR, CDR2 FQNEAQ (reference sequence). The CDR3 loop is CASSLGVTGEQNIQYF. CDR3 DNA: TGTGCCAGCAGCTTAGGGGTGACAGGGGAACAAAACATTCAGTACTTC.

Only one count was recorded for this clone. V usage is TRBV7-2 and J usage is TRBJ1-2, with 9 bases lining up with TRBD1. V lost 5 bases and J lost 0; bases outside the gene matches: 7. CDR1 and CDR2 (germline): SGHTA, FQGNSA. The CDR3 totals 16 residues. Here the CDR3 reads CASSGWDRVANYGYTF. CDR3 coding DNA: TGTGCCAGCAGCGGATGGGACAGGGTTGCTAACTATGGCTACACCTTC.

The chain has TRBV29-1 and TRBJ1-6; D possibly corresponds to TRBD1 (5 bases). Trimming left V 4 bases short and J 14 bases short, with 15 bases between. Germline values: CDR1 SQVTM, CDR2 ANQGSEA. The CDR3 consists of 12 residues. This chain's CDR3 is CSVGHQGGTLHF. As DNA, the CDR3 is TGCAGCGTTGGTCATCAGGGAGGCACCCTCCACTTT.

This chain links TRBV11-3 with TRBJ2-3; possible D gene TRBD2, 6 bases. Germline loops: CDR1 SGHNT, CDR2 YENEEA. The V gene lost 5 bases and the J gene lost 0 bases, with 12 bases spanning the gap. This CDR3 spans 15 amino acids. The CDR3 nucleotides read TGTGCCAGCAGCACCGGGACTCAAAGCACAGATACGCAGTATTTT. Encoded protein: CASSTGTQSTDTQYF.

The V call is TRBV7-9, the J call TRBJ2-2, with D perhaps TRBD1 (5 bases). This CDR3 is built from 16 residues. The germline V gene encodes CDR1 SEHNR and CDR2 FQNEAQ (reference sequence). V lost 2 bases and J 5 bases, leaving 15 bases between the germline ends. CDR3 coding DNA: TGTGCCAGCAGCTTAAAGGACCTCAAGGGGACCGGGGAGCTGTTTTTT. Encoded protein: CASSLKDLKGTGELFF.

The count of this clone is one. V usage is TRBV5-4 and J usage is TRBJ2-5, with TRBD2 matching over 16 bases. The CDR3 is made up of 16 amino acids. Germline V gene data show CDR1 as SGHNT and CDR2 as YYREEE (reference sequence). V was pared by 5 bases and J by 2 bases, with 3 bases of the junction left unmatched. The CDR3 DNA is TGTGCCAGCAGTACGGGACTAGCGGGGGGGCAAGAGACCCAGTACTTC. Encoded protein: CASSTGLAGGQETQYF.

As concerns this clone: The sample holds other DNA sequences that translate to the same CDR3. The chain joins TRBV6-2 or TRBV6-3 to TRBJ2-5; 12 positions match TRBD2. The trim removed 4 bases at V and 0 bases at J, leaving 0 bases unmatched. The CDR3 sequence is 15 residues long. The germline V gene has CDR1 MNHEY and CDR2 SVGEGT. The CDR3 is CASSWTSGDQETQYF. The DNA of the CDR3 is TGTGCCAGCAGTTGGACTAGCGGGGACCAAGAGACCCAGTACTTC.

Regarding this clone: The junction departs from germline at one end; a sequencing error may be responsible. V gene TRBV15 combines with J gene TRBJ1-1, with D tentatively TRBD1 (6 bases). The CDR3 runs 12 residues. Looked up from germline, CDR1 is LNHNV and CDR2 is YYDKDF (reference sequence). For the CDR3, the DNA is TGTGCCACCAGCAACCGGGACACTAAAGCTTTCTTT. Translation gives CATSNRDTKAFF. Drawing the rest from reference TRBV15 and TRBJ1-1, the complete variable domain is DAMVIQNPRYQVTQFGKPVTLSCSQTLNHNVMYWYQQKSSQAPKLLFHYYDKDFNNEADTPDNFQSRRPNTSFCFLDIRSPGLGDTAMYLCATSNRDTKAFFGQGTRLTVV.

This chain joins TRBV11-2 and TRBJ2-5, with D possibly matching TRBD1 (6 bases). CDR3 size: 14 residues. Germline CDR1 reads SGHAT; CDR2 reads FQNNGV. V was pared by 2 bases and J by 5 bases, with 12 bases between. The CDR3 spells CASSLQGFGETQYF. For the CDR3, the DNA is TGTGCCAGCAGCTTACAGGGGTTTGGCGAGACCCAGTACTTC.

V is TRBV5-1 and J is TRBJ1-1; possible D gene TRBD1, 5 bases. Between the trimmed V and J ends, which lost 0 bases and 1 base, there was a span of 16 bases. CDR3 length: 17 amino acids. Per germline, CDR1 SGHRS and CDR2 YFSETQ. Written as DNA, the CDR3 is TGCGCCAGCAGCTTGGCCGGGGGAAGGGAAGGGAACACTGAAGCTTTCTTT. This translates into CASSLAGGREGNTEAFF.

The V gene is TRBV12-3 or TRBV12-4, the J gene TRBJ1-1, with a possible D match to TRBD1 (5 bases). Trimming cost V 4 bases and J 2 bases, with 8 bases left between them. This CDR3 spans 13 amino acids. As DNA, the CDR3 is TGTGCCAGCAGTTATAGGGGCAACACTGAAGCTTTCTTT. It codes for CASSYRGNTEAFF.

CDR3 nucleotides: TGTGCCAGCAGCGTAAATCACAATGAGCAGTTCTTC. Its protein is CASSVNHNEQFF. This rearrangement joins TRBV11-3 to TRBJ2-1; no definite D call. V shed 5 bases and J shed 5 bases, with 7 bases lying between them. The CDR3 extends over 12 amino acids. Germline V gives CDR1 SGHNT, CDR2 YENEEA.

This clone has only one observation. The chain employs TRBV6-5 and TRBJ2-1; 7 positions agree with TRBD2. This CDR3 contains 14 residues. V dropped 7 bases and J dropped 5; count of bases not matched to a gene: 8. Germline CDR1 and CDR2: MNHEY and SVGAGI. CDR3 region: CASNGREGNNEQFF. The CDR3 DNA follows: TGTGCCAGCAATGGCAGGGAGGGTAACAATGAGCAGTTCTTC.

The chain carries TRBV15 and TRBJ1-5; 7 bases align to TRBD1. Germline V gene sequence: CDR1 LNHNV, CDR2 YYDKDF (reference sequence). The CDR3 is 16 amino acids. The V and J ends lost 5 bases and 1 base, in that order; junction bases with no gene match: 8. In DNA, the CDR3 is TGTGCCACCAGCGGAGGGACAGCGAGGAGCAATCAGCCCCAGCATTTT. The encoded protein is CATSGGTARSNQPQHF.

This clone was detected once. This chain uses TRBV7-2 with TRBJ2-7; D is unclear. V was pared by 1 base and J by 3 bases, with 10 bases between. There are 14 residues in the CDR3. Per germline, CDR1 SGHTA and CDR2 FQGNSA. The CDR3 loop is CASSLGAGRYEQYF. The CDR3, as DNA: TGTGCCAGCAGCTTAGGGGCAGGTCGCTACGAGCAGTACTTC.

J is TRBJ2-4 and V is TRBV28; TRBD2 aligns across 11 bases. This CDR3 is built from 13 residues. Germline CDR1 and CDR2: MDHEN and SYDVKM. V gave up 6 bases and J gave up 6 bases; unmatched junction bases: 1. The CDR3 sequence: CASSGLAGNIQYF. Written as DNA, the CDR3 is TGTGCCAGCAGCGGACTAGCGGGAAACATTCAGTACTTC.

The J gene is TRBJ2-7, the V gene TRBV5-1, with 9 bases aligning to TRBD1. The CDR3 totals 14 residues. The germline V gene has CDR1 SGHRS and CDR2 YFSETQ. Trimming removed 4 bases from V and 5 bases from J; junction bases left unmatched: 7. The CDR3 DNA sequence: TGCGCCAGCAGCCCAGGGACAGGGTTCAACGAGCAGTACTTC. This gives the protein CASSPGTGFNEQYF.

The chain carries TRBV7-9 and TRBJ2-5, with a possible D match to TRBD2 (5 bases). This CDR3 is built from 13 residues. V lost 6 bases and J lost 2, with 10 bases in between. Germline V gene sequence: CDR1 SEHNR, CDR2 FQNEAQ (reference sequence). The chain's CDR3 is CASRVGIQETQYF. CDR3 bases: TGTGCCAGCAGAGTCGGGATACAAGAGACCCAGTACTTC.

The CDR3 nucleotides are TGCGCCAGCAGCATCGGACAGAAGTCCTACGAGCAGTACTTC. It codes for CASSIGQKSYEQYF. The gene calls are TRBV5-1 and TRBJ2-7, with D possibly matching TRBD1 (6 bases). The CDR3 consists of 14 residues. V was clipped by 4 bases and J by 1 base, with 12 bases between them. Per germline, CDR1 SGHRS and CDR2 YFSETQ.

This chain connects TRBV20-1 to TRBJ1-5; D is unclear. Germline CDR1 reads DFQATT; CDR2 reads SNEGSKA (reference sequence). The CDR3 loop spans 14 amino acids. V lost 3 bases and J 0 bases, leaving 9 bases between the germline ends. CDR3 protein: CSASRRISNQPQHF. In nucleotides, the CDR3 is TGCAGTGCTAGTCGGCGGATTAGCAATCAGCCCCAGCATTTT.

The table lists this clone with a few counts. The chain uses TRBV6-2 or TRBV6-3 and TRBJ1-1; weak D call: TRBD1 (5 bases). This CDR3 comprises 14 residues. Germline lookup yields CDR1 MNHEY and CDR2 SVGEGT. V gave up 3 bases and J gave up 4 bases, with 12 bases separating them. CDR3 sequence: CASSYGARFTEAFF. In DNA form, the CDR3 reads TGTGCCAGCAGTTATGGGGCAAGGTTCACTGAAGCTTTCTTT.

The chain carries TRBV7-9 and TRBJ2-2; 7 bases map to TRBD2. The CDR3 is 15 amino acids. The V gene end was trimmed by 5 bases and the J gene end by 5 bases; junction bases not matched to a gene: 8. CDR1 is SEHNR and CDR2 is FQNEAQ in the germline V gene (reference sequence). CDR3 sequence (DNA): TGTGCCAGCAGCACCGGGACTACCTTTACCGGGGAGCTGTTTTTT. Translating it yields CASSTGTTFTGELFF.

This rearrangement joins TRBV29-1 to TRBJ2-7; 7 bases line up with TRBD1. Looked up from germline, CDR1 is SQVTM and CDR2 is ANQGSEA. V shed 4 bases and J 1 base; nucleotides not matched to a gene: 7. The CDR3 totals 14 residues. The CDR3 sequence is CSVGTPGQSYEQYF. The CDR3 DNA follows: TGCAGCGTTGGAACGCCGGGACAGTCCTACGAGCAGTACTTC.

In this sample, this clone turned up once. The chain employs TRBV6-6 and TRBJ2-7; 7 nucleotides match TRBD1. The CDR3 totals 12 residues. Germline V gene lookup returns CDR1 MNHNY and CDR2 SVGAGI (reference sequence). Trimming took 6 bases from V and 3 from J; bases not matched to a gene: 2. CDR3 sequence (DNA): TGTGCCAGCAGCAGACAGGGCTACGAGCAGTACTTC. Amino acids: CASSRQGYEQYF.

The chain recombines TRBV30 with TRBJ2-2, with D unclear. The CDR3 covers 14 residues. The V gene's germline CDR1 is GTSNPN and CDR2 SVGIG (reference sequence). V was cut by 7 bases and J by 0 bases, with 12 bases left in between. The CDR3 DNA reads TGTGCCTTAACCTACGTCGCGAACACCGGGGAGCTGTTTTTT. Translation: CALTYVANTGELFF.

The V gene is TRBV6-2 or TRBV6-3, the J gene TRBJ2-2, with TRBD1 identical over 9 bases. There are 16 residues in the CDR3. J lost 0 bases, V lost 5 bases, and 4 bases had no gene match. CDR1 is MNHEY and CDR2 is SVGEGT in the germline V gene. CDR3 sequence reads: CASSKQGASNTGELFF. The CDR3 bases are TGTGCCAGCAGTAAACAGGGGGCATCGAACACCGGGGAGCTGTTTTTT.

The chain has TRBV7-8 and TRBJ1-2, with 11 bases fitting TRBD1. This CDR3 comprises 17 residues. Losses at the gene ends were 2 bases for V and 2 bases for J; bases not matched to a gene: 7. The V gene's germline CDR1 is SGHVS and CDR2 FQNEAQ. The CDR3 spells CASSLTGTGGFNYGYTF. The DNA of the CDR3 is TGTGCCAGCAGCTTAACCGGGACAGGGGGGTTCAACTATGGCTACACCTTC.

The rearrangement joins TRBV5-8 to TRBJ1-2; the D gene is possibly TRBD1 (6 bases). The germline gives CDR1 SGHTS, CDR2 YDEGEE. V lost 0 bases to trimming and J lost 6 bases, with 21 bases between them. The CDR3 covers 17 residues. DNA of the CDR3: TGTGCCAGCAGCTTGGGAGTTAAAAACACCTACAGGGATGGCTACACCTTC. Amino acid sequence: CASSLGVKNTYRDGYTF. The variable domain in full, completed from reference TRBV5-8 and TRBJ1-2, reads EAGVTQSPTHLIKTRGQQATLRCSPISGHTSVYWYQQALGLGLQFLLWYDEGEERNRGNFPPRFSGRQFPNYSSELNVNALELEDSALYLCASSLGVKNTYRDGYTFGSGTRLTVV.

Only a few counts were recorded for this clone. The chain links TRBV27 to TRBJ2-7, with D possibly matching TRBD2 (6 bases). The length of the CDR3 is 13 residues. The V end lost 0 bases, the J end lost 6 bases, and 9 bases lay between the germline ends. Germline lookup yields CDR1 MNHEY and CDR2 SMNVEV (reference sequence). The CDR3 sequence is CASSLSPGGEQYF. The CDR3 nucleotides read TGTGCCAGCAGTTTATCCCCCGGGGGCGAGCAGTACTTC.